Below are 12 T cell receptor beta chains sequenced from a single sample in a study of breast tumors, draining lymph nodes, adjacent tissues. TCRdb independently ran MiXCR on the multiplex PCR reads; one entry per CDR3 protein. The sample carries approximately 130,000 distinct CDR3 sequences, 21% recorded once. The lymph nodes were axillary draining lymph nodes from breast cancer patients. The sequencing sample was made of axillary lymph node tissue. Every receptor here comes from a female donor with breast cancer. Some clones in this sample may be carry-over from other donors' samples.

This clonotype was seen repeatedly, ten times or more. V is TRBV4-1 and J is TRBJ2-7, with TRBD2 matching 9 bases. V was pared by 5 bases and J by 5 bases, with 10 bases of the junction left unmatched. This CDR3 contains 15 residues. Germline lookup yields CDR1 MGHRA and CDR2 YSYEKL. CDR3 DNA: TGCGCCAGCAGCTTTCACGGCGGGAGGGCTGACGAGCAGTACTTC. Translated: CASSFHGGRADEQYF.

On this clonotype itself: A single base separates this from a much larger clone, so it may be a read error. This chain links TRBV10-1 with TRBJ2-2, with TRBD2 as a possible D gene (5 bases). The CDR3 has 15 amino acids. CDR1 is WNHNN and CDR2 is SYGVQD in the germline V gene (reference sequence). CDR3 nucleotide sequence: TGCACCAGCAGTGAGTCGGTAGCCGGGGCCGGGGAGCTGTTTTTT. Its protein product is CTSSESVAGAGELFF.

This clonotype came up many times. The chain combines TRBV5-1 with TRBJ2-3; 9 bases are shared with TRBD2. CDR1 SGHRS and CDR2 YFSETQ come from the germline V gene. This CDR3 comprises 17 residues. Trimming removed 0 bases from V and 0 bases from J; junction bases left unmatched: 5. In DNA, the CDR3 is TGCGCCAGCAGCTTGGATACTAGCGGGTTTAGCACAGATACGCAGTATTTT. This translates into CASSLDTSGFSTDTQYF.

With regard to this clonotype: A much larger clone lies one base from this, so it may be a read error. The chain has TRBV18 and TRBJ2-7, with D unclear. The length of the CDR3 is 13 residues. Trimming took off 3 bases at V and 5 bases at J, with 11 bases between the two ends. Germline V CDR1 and CDR2: KGHSH, LQKENI. Here the CDR3 reads CASSPGPQNEQYF. The CDR3, as DNA: TGTGCCAGCTCACCCGGGCCTCAGAACGAGCAGTACTTC.

This clonotype has only a few counts. The V call is TRBV28, the J call TRBJ2-7, with TRBD1 as a possible D gene (5 bases). Per the germline V gene, CDR1 is MDHEN and CDR2 is SYDVKM. V lost 5 bases and J 5 bases, leaving 10 bases between the germline ends. The CDR3 has 12 amino acids. This chain's CDR3 is CASSQQADEQYF. CDR3 nucleotide sequence: TGTGCCAGCAGTCAACAGGCAGACGAGCAGTACTTC.

This clonotype was found many times. This chain connects TRBV20-1 to TRBJ2-5; D might be TRBD2 (6 bases). The germline CDR1 and CDR2 sequences are DFQATT and SNEGSKA (reference sequence). Deletions cut 6 bases from V and 5 bases from J, with 22 bases between. This CDR3 comprises 15 residues. DNA of the CDR3: TGCAGTGCACTAGAAGCCGCTAGCGATCCGGAGACCCAGTACTTC. Its translation: CSALEAASDPETQYF.

This clonotype was picked up many times. V is TRBV2 and J is TRBJ2-1; 8 bases agree with TRBD1. The CDR3 runs to 15 residues. The germline gives CDR1 SNHLY, CDR2 FYNNEI. Trimming removed 6 bases from V and 5 bases from J; junction bases left unmatched: 9. For the CDR3, the DNA is TGTGCCAGCAGAAACCGACAGGGGAACGACAATGAGCAGTTCTTC. This translates into CASRNRQGNDNEQFF.

A word on this clonotype: A much larger clone differs by one base, so this may be a read error. The genes are TRBV29-1 and TRBJ2-3; D call uncertain. CDR1 is SQVTM, CDR2 ANQGSEA, per germline. Trimming cost V 1 base and J 5 bases, with 4 bases left between them. The CDR3 is made up of 11 amino acids. For the CDR3, the DNA is TGCAGCGTTGAAGCGGTAGATACGCAGTATTTT. This sequence encodes CSVEAVDTQYF.

This clonotype was seen at least ten times. This chain joins TRBV27 and TRBJ1-2, with D perhaps matching TRBD1 (6 bases). V was clipped by 5 bases and J by 3 bases, with 10 bases between them. The CDR3 contains 13 residues. Germline lookup yields CDR1 MNHEY and CDR2 SMNVEV (reference sequence). This CDR3 reads CASSPDSHYGYTF. Written as DNA, the CDR3 is TGTGCCAGCAGTCCGGACAGCCACTATGGCTACACCTTC.

J is TRBJ2-5 and V is TRBV28, with no clear D. The CDR3 runs 13 residues. V was pared by 3 bases and J by 3 bases, with 8 bases between. Germline lookup yields CDR1 MDHEN and CDR2 SYDVKM. In DNA form, the CDR3 reads TGTGCCAGCAGTTTTGCCACAAAAGAGACCCAGTACTTC. Its protein is CASSFATKETQYF.

This clonotype was detected ten times or more. The chain employs TRBV29-1 and TRBJ2-1, with 9 bases that match TRBD1. CDR3 size: 14 residues. CDR1 and CDR2 from the germline V gene are SQVTM and ANQGSEA. V shed 4 bases and J 9 bases; nucleotides not matched to a gene: 10. CDR3: CSVASRQGVSEQFF. In DNA, the CDR3 is TGCAGCGTTGCGTCCCGACAGGGGGTGAGTGAGCAGTTCTTC.

This clonotype was counted many times. This chain uses TRBV20-1 with TRBJ1-2; tentative D call: TRBD1 (5 bases). V lost 3 bases to trimming and J lost 8 bases, with 13 bases between them. This CDR3 region has 12 residues. Looked up from germline, CDR1 is DFQATT and CDR2 is SNEGSKA (reference sequence). The CDR3 bases are TGCAGTGCTAGGGGGCCCGGGGGGGGCTACACCTTC. Translation gives CSARGPGGGYTF.